This T cell receptor (beta chain) was recorded in a study of cytomegalovirus exposure and HLA in healthy donors. Study-level points and caveats: A later analysis linked a missense variant in DCLRE1C to the trimming of TCR beta V and J genes.

PCR employed 60 Vbeta and 13 Jbeta primers. Data came from immunoSEQ multiplex PCR; TCRdb stores just in-frame clones and leaves some out. This sample has 120,000 to 150,000 clones, with approximately 79% found just once. Germline V gene lookup returns CDR1 LGHNT and CDR2 FRNRAP. The CDR3 has 13 residues. Trimming cost V 0 bases and J 10 bases, with 12 bases left between them. With regard to this clone: The antigen is undetermined.

The chain employs TRBV12-5 and TRBJ1-1; D is unresolved. The specimen was PBMCs. This receptor was taken from a man younger than 30 in good health and CMV-seronegative. The CDR3 sequence: CASGLVNAGSAFF. In DNA, the CDR3 is TGTGCTAGTGGTTTGGTCAACGCGGGATCAGCTTTCTTT. The full variable domain, in which reference TRBV12-5 and TRBJ1-1 provide the parts outside the CDR3, is DARVTQTPRHKVTEMGQEVTMRCQPILGHNTVFWYRQTMMQGLELLAYFRNRAPLDDSGMPKDRFSAEMPDATLATLKIQPSEPRDSAVYFCASGLVNAGSAFFGQGTRLTVV.